These 24 T cell receptor beta chains were sequenced from one sample in a study of blood T cell repertoires in COVID-19. Some clones are missing from TCRdb's copy, which holds only in-frame ones; the method was immunoSEQ multiplex PCR. The sample has about 80,000 clones, about four fifths seen once; the top ten hold approximately 39%. The sample consisted of peripheral blood. The receptors derive from an elderly man with active or convalescent COVID-19.

The rearrangement joins TRBV6-5 to TRBJ1-2; TRBD1 might be the D (5 bases). The V end lost 4 bases, the J end lost 8 bases, and 14 bases lay between the germline ends. This CDR3 region has 13 residues. The germline V gene encodes CDR1 MNHEY and CDR2 SVGAGI. The DNA for the CDR3 is TGTGCCAGCAGTTCCCGTCGCGGGGGGGGCTACACCTTC. Amino acids: CASSSRRGGGYTF.

The rearrangement joins TRBV11-1 to TRBJ2-7; 8 bases map to TRBD1. The CDR3 is 15 residues long. V lost 5 bases to trimming and J lost 0 bases; unmatched junction nucleotides: 6. Germline CDR1 and CDR2: SGHAT and FQDESV (reference sequence). The CDR3 DNA sequence: TGTGCCAGCAGCCCCACAGGGGGAGGCTCCTACGAGCAGTACTTC. Its translation: CASSPTGGGSYEQYF.

This chain joins TRBV6-1 and TRBJ2-1; 11 bases align to TRBD2. V dropped 3 bases and J dropped 8; count of bases not matched to a gene: 6. The CDR3 runs 15 residues. Per the germline V gene, CDR1 is MNHNS and CDR2 is SASEGT. CDR3: CASSDGGLAVDEQFF. The CDR3 coding sequence is TGTGCCAGCAGTGACGGGGGACTAGCGGTAGATGAGCAGTTCTTC.

The gene calls are TRBV27 and TRBJ1-2, with TRBD1 identical over 9 bases. J gave up 4 bases and V 4 bases, and 1 base lay outside the gene matches. The CDR3 covers 13 residues. CDR1 is MNHEY, CDR2 SMNVEV, per germline (reference sequence). In DNA form, the CDR3 reads TGTGCCAGCAGTTCGGACAGGGGCTATGGCTACACCTTC. This codes for CASSSDRGYGYTF.

This sequence joins TRBV15 and TRBJ1-1, with TRBD1 identical over 10 bases. Unmatched junction bases numbered 4, after V lost 0 bases and J lost 3 bases. From germline, CDR1 is LNHNV and CDR2 YYDKDF (reference sequence). CDR3 length: 16 amino acids. The CDR3, as DNA: TGTGCCACCAGCAGAGAAGACGGGACAGGGGACACTGAAGCTTTCTTT. Its protein is CATSREDGTGDTEAFF.

The gene calls are TRBV27 and TRBJ1-5; TRBD1 matches 9 bases. CDR3 length: 15 amino acids. Germline lookup yields CDR1 MNHEY and CDR2 SMNVEV (reference sequence). V lost 5 bases, J lost 5 bases, and 7 bases stayed unmatched. CDR3 sequence (DNA): TGTGCCAGCAGTCCAACCGGGACAGGGTATCAGCCCCAGCATTTT. This codes for CASSPTGTGYQPQHF.

The chain couples TRBV5-1 to TRBJ1-1, with D perhaps TRBD1 (5 bases). Germline V gives CDR1 SGHRS, CDR2 YFSETQ. V was clipped by 0 bases and J by 4 bases, with 13 bases between them. This CDR3 comprises 15 residues. This CDR3 is CASSLAQGRATEAFF. CDR3 nucleotides: TGCGCCAGCAGCTTGGCCCAGGGTAGGGCCACTGAAGCTTTCTTT.

The rearrangement links TRBV19 to TRBJ2-1; D might be TRBD1 (6 bases). Trimming removed 4 bases at V and 7 bases at J, with 8 bases between. The CDR3 has 12 residues. Germline CDR1 and CDR2: LNHDA and SQIVND (reference sequence). The CDR3 reads CASSTGDNEQFF. The DNA for the CDR3 is TGTGCCAGTAGTACAGGGGATAATGAGCAGTTCTTC.

The chain joins TRBV21-1 to TRBJ1-5; the table's D call of TRBD1 was not tested on the DNA. TRBV21-1 is noted as a pseudogene. The CDR3 is made up of 16 amino acids. CDR3 protein: CASSNNRVQGNQPQHF. The DNA of the CDR3 is TGTGCCAGCAGCAATAACAGGGTCCAGGGCAATCAGCCCCAGCATTTT.

The chain employs TRBV7-9 and TRBJ2-5, with 10 bases aligning to TRBD2. CDR3 length equals 16 residues. V shed 1 base and J 5 bases; nucleotides not matched to a gene: 7. Germline assignment: CDR1 SEHNR and CDR2 FQNEAQ (reference sequence). In nucleotides, the CDR3 is TGTGCCAGCAGCTTAGTGGCTAGCGGGAGCAAGGAGACCCAGTACTTC. It specifies CASSLVASGSKETQYF.

The chain couples TRBV24-1 to TRBJ2-5; the D is unclear. V was trimmed by 7 bases and J by 5 bases, leaving 7 bases between them. This CDR3 has 11 amino acids. CDR1 KGHDR and CDR2 SFDVKD come from the germline V gene. CDR3 loop: CATSYRETQYF. Here the CDR3 DNA reads TGTGCCACCAGCTACCGTGAGACCCAGTACTTC.

The rearrangement links TRBV27 to TRBJ1-6; D is possibly TRBD1 (5 bases). The CDR3 spans 15 residues. The germline V gene has CDR1 MNHEY and CDR2 SMNVEV (reference sequence). V was pared by 5 bases and J by 7 bases, with 15 bases between. The CDR3 region is CASSPAGFGNSPLHF. The DNA of the CDR3 is TGTGCCAGCAGTCCAGCAGGGTTTGGGAATTCACCCCTCCACTTT.

The J gene is TRBJ2-5, the V gene TRBV25-1; D is possibly TRBD2 (5 bases). In germline, CDR1 is MGHDK, CDR2 SYGVNS. The V gene lost 5 bases and the J gene lost 5 bases, with 12 bases spanning the gap. The CDR3 consists of 13 residues. The CDR3 nucleotides read TGTGCCAGCAGTCGGGGATCGCGGGAGACCCAGTACTTC. It translates to CASSRGSRETQYF.

The chain employs TRBV28 and TRBJ2-1, with TRBD2 identical over 7 bases. The V gene end was trimmed by 5 bases and the J gene end by 0 bases; junction bases not matched to a gene: 10. The germline V gene has CDR1 MDHEN and CDR2 SYDVKM. The CDR3 is 17 residues long. The CDR3 spells CASSLSPGTNSYNEQFF. The CDR3 DNA reads TGTGCCAGCAGTCTCTCCCCCGGGACTAACTCCTACAATGAGCAGTTCTTC. Based on the CDR3 plus reference TRBV28 and TRBJ2-1, the full variable domain is DVKVTQSSRYLVKRTGEKVFLECVQDMDHENMFWYRQDPGLGLRLIYFSYDVKMKEKGDIPEGYSVSREKKERFSLILESASTNQTSMYLCASSLSPGTNSYNEQFFGPGTRLTVL.

This chain links TRBV29-1 with TRBJ2-4, with 11 bases aligning to TRBD1. Germline CDR1 reads SQVTM; CDR2 reads ANQGSEA. The CDR3 is 13 residues long. Trimming at V came to 6 bases and at J to 6 bases, leaving 4 bases not matched to a gene. CDR3 in amino acids: CSVGQGVGNIQYF. The CDR3 bases are TGCAGCGTGGGACAGGGGGTTGGAAACATTCAGTACTTC.

This chain uses TRBV10-2 with TRBJ1-2; TRBD1 might be the D (6 bases). V shed 5 bases and J shed 2 bases, with 15 bases lying between them. The CDR3 is made up of 15 amino acids. CDR1 is WSHSY and CDR2 is SAAADI in the germline V gene. CDR3 amino acids: CASSPDRTANYGYTF. The CDR3 DNA reads TGCGCCAGCAGTCCCGACCGGACAGCGAACTATGGCTACACCTTC.

The CDR3 loop reads CASSPGPAGGTYEQYF. DNA for the CDR3: TGTGCCAGCTCACCAGGCCCAGCGGGGGGAACCTACGAGCAGTACTTC. The chain couples TRBV18 to TRBJ2-7; 9 nucleotides match TRBD2. Looked up from germline, CDR1 is KGHSH and CDR2 is LQKENI. V lost 2 bases and J lost 2; bases outside the gene matches: 7. This CDR3 region has 16 residues.

This rearrangement joins TRBV27 to TRBJ1-1; D is unclear. V was cut by 3 bases and J by 1 base, with 18 bases left in between. CDR1 and CDR2 from the germline V gene are MNHEY and SMNVEV (reference sequence). This CDR3 comprises 17 residues. The CDR3 is CASSFSSGSSANTEAFF. Here the CDR3 DNA reads TGTGCCAGCAGTTTTAGTTCGGGATCCTCGGCGAACACTGAAGCTTTCTTT.

The rearrangement links TRBV3-1 (or the pseudogene TRBV3-2) to TRBJ1-5, with D possibly being TRBD1 (5 bases). CDR3 size: 15 residues. The germline gives CDR1 LGHDT, CDR2 YNNKEL (reference sequence). V lost 3 bases and J lost 2, with 11 bases in between. Here the CDR3 DNA reads TGTGCCAGCAGCCAGGGGCCAGAGGGCAATCAGCCCCAGCATTTT. Its translation: CASSQGPEGNQPQHF.

The chain links TRBV10-2 to TRBJ2-5; 7 bases match TRBD2. Germline-derived CDR1 and CDR2 are WSHSY and SAAADI. Germline trimming cut 8 bases from V and 5 bases from J; bases unmatched to any gene: 5. CDR3 length: 12 amino acids. The CDR3 protein is CASGLVVETQYF. CDR3 coding DNA: TGCGCCAGCGGACTAGTGGTGGAGACCCAGTACTTC.

The chain is built from TRBV18 and TRBJ2-1; 9 nucleotides match TRBD1. The CDR3 totals 15 residues. The junction had 5 bases not matched to a gene; V was cut back by 4 bases and J by 4 bases. Germline CDR1 is KGHSH and CDR2 is LQKENI. The CDR3 DNA follows: TGTGCCAGCTCACTGGACAGGGGCGGTTACAATGAGCAGTTCTTC. Translation gives CASSLDRGGYNEQFF.

This chain links TRBV9 with TRBJ2-7; 8 nucleotides match TRBD2. With 4 bases clipped from V and 1 base from J, the junction kept 4 bases outside the gene matches. This CDR3 has 14 residues. From germline, CDR1 is SGDLS and CDR2 YYNGEE. CDR3: CASSPREGSYEQYF. The CDR3 DNA reads as TGTGCCAGCAGCCCCCGGGAGGGGTCCTACGAGCAGTACTTC.

The chain carries TRBV18 and TRBJ2-2, with 9 bases matching TRBD1. The CDR3 has 16 residues. CDR1 is KGHSH, CDR2 LQKENI, per germline. V lost 8 bases, J lost 6 bases, and 13 bases stayed unmatched. For the CDR3, the DNA is TGTGCCAGCCCGGGTCAGGACAGGGGCTTCTCCGGGGAGCTGTTTTTT. It encodes CASPGQDRGFSGELFF.

The V and J genes are TRBV4-1 and TRBJ1-3; 9 nucleotides match TRBD1. The CDR3 has 15 amino acids. Trimming took 1 base from V and 5 from J; bases not matched to a gene: 3. Germline CDR1 is MGHRA and CDR2 is YSYEKL. The CDR3 here is CASSQGTGDRNTIYF. CDR3 bases: TGCGCCAGCAGCCAAGGGACAGGGGACAGAAACACCATATATTTT.